One sample yielded the 30 T cell receptor beta chains listed below, sequenced in a study of T cell responses to AZD1222 COVID-19 vaccine. Clones were sequenced by immunoSEQ multiplex PCR, and TCRdb holds only the in-frame ones, with some missing. Found here are 90,000 to 120,000 clones, roughly 87% of them singletons; the top ten hold approximately 4.5%. The sequencing used peripheral blood, collected on day 0 of AZD1222 vaccination. Receptors were obtained from an adult in good health.

The J gene is TRBJ1-1, the V gene TRBV27; D is uncertain. Germline V gene data show CDR1 as MNHEY and CDR2 as SMNVEV (reference sequence). V dropped 6 bases and J dropped 1 base, with 9 bases sitting between them. This CDR3 spans 13 amino acids. The CDR3 protein is CASRLRGNTEAFF. CDR3 nucleotides: TGTGCCAGCAGACTTCGAGGGAACACTGAAGCTTTCTTT.

The chain uses TRBV7-3 and TRBJ1-6; D possibly corresponds to TRBD1 (6 bases). CDR3 length equals 16 residues. In germline, CDR1 is SGHTA, CDR2 FQGTGA. V lost 2 bases and J lost 10, with 18 bases in between. As DNA, the CDR3 is TGTGCCAGCAGCTTACCCGGGACACCTCGACGGTCACCCCTCCACTTT. This sequence encodes CASSLPGTPRRSPLHF.

The J gene is TRBJ1-5, the V gene TRBV20-1, with unresolved D. The germline V gene encodes CDR1 DFQATT and CDR2 SNEGSKA (reference sequence). Trimming took 4 bases from V and 1 from J, leaving 2 bases between them. The CDR3 is made up of 11 amino acids. This chain's CDR3 is CSATSNQPQHF. For the CDR3, the DNA is TGCAGTGCTACCAGCAATCAGCCCCAGCATTTT.

This clone was observed once. This rearrangement joins TRBV7-9 to TRBJ2-7, with D perhaps assigned TRBD1 or TRBD2 (5 bases each). This CDR3 has 15 residues. V lost 1 base to trimming and J lost 5 bases, with 15 bases between them. In germline, CDR1 is SEHNR, CDR2 FQNEAQ (reference sequence). This CDR3 reads CASSLDGTPYNEQYF. The CDR3, as DNA: TGTGCCAGCAGCTTAGATGGGACCCCTTATAACGAGCAGTACTTC.

The chain uses TRBV4-3 and TRBJ2-2; TRBD2 might be the D (7 bases). The CDR3 loop spans 18 amino acids. CDR1 LGHNA and CDR2 YSLEER come from the germline V gene. The germline V and J ends were trimmed by 4 bases and 3 bases, with 21 bases remaining between them. The CDR3 coding sequence is TGCGCCAGCAGCCGAAACGTACCGTCCGGGGGGCACACCGGGGAGCTGTTTTTT. This gives the protein CASSRNVPSGGHTGELFF.

V gene TRBV4-2 combines with J gene TRBJ1-2, with 7 bases aligning to TRBD1. Germline lookup yields CDR1 LGHNA and CDR2 YNFKEQ. The J segment lost 7 bases and the V segment lost 0 bases, leaving 14 bases of the junction unmatched. CDR3 length: 17 amino acids. This CDR3 reads CASSQEVPTGTESGYTF. Here the CDR3 DNA reads TGTGCCAGCAGCCAAGAGGTCCCCACCGGGACAGAGAGTGGCTACACCTTC.

A single count supports this clone. J is TRBJ2-7 and V is TRBV10-3, with a possible D match to TRBD1 (9 bases). Per the germline V gene, CDR1 is ENHRY and CDR2 is SYGVKD. The V and J ends lost 2 bases and 1 base respectively, with 18 bases between them. This CDR3 spans 17 amino acids. The CDR3 protein is CAISELGGGTGSYEQYF. CDR3 sequence (DNA): TGTGCCATCAGTGAGCTCGGGGGGGGGACAGGGTCCTACGAGCAGTACTTC.

V gene TRBV30 combines with J gene TRBJ1-4, with D possibly being TRBD1 (5 bases). The CDR3 consists of 18 residues. Germline-derived CDR1 and CDR2 are GTSNPN and SVGIG (reference sequence). Between the trimmed V and J ends, which lost 1 base and 4 bases, there was a span of 22 bases. This chain's CDR3 is CAWSGSTVSGLSNEKLFF. The CDR3 coding sequence is TGTGCCTGGAGTGGGTCGACTGTTTCGGGACTTAGTAATGAAAAACTGTTTTTT.

The rearrangement joins TRBV19 to TRBJ2-5, with D uncertain. Deletions cut 9 bases from V and 3 bases from J, with 17 bases between. Germline V gene sequence: CDR1 LNHDA, CDR2 SQIVND (reference sequence). The CDR3 length is 14 residues. As DNA, the CDR3 is TGTGCCAGCGCCTCGACGGGTGCAAAAGAGACCCAGTACTTC. Translating gives CASASTGAKETQYF. The full variable domain, with the rest looked up from reference TRBV19 and TRBJ2-5, is DGGITQSPKYLFRKEGQNVTLSCEQNLNHDAMYWYRQDPGQGLRLIYYSQIVNDFQKGDIAEGYSVSREKKESFPLTVTSAQKNPTAFYLCASASTGAKETQYFGPGTRLLVL.

V gene TRBV30 combines with J gene TRBJ2-1, with D unclear. Trimming left V 4 bases short and J 0 bases short, with 10 bases between. This CDR3 contains 14 residues. Germline-derived CDR1 and CDR2 are GTSNPN and SVGIG (reference sequence). The DNA of the CDR3 is TGTGCCTGGATTCGCACGAGCTCCTACAATGAGCAGTTCTTC. It specifies CAWIRTSSYNEQFF.

The rearrangement joins TRBV9 to TRBJ1-2; D is undetermined. V lost 3 bases and J lost 9, with 9 bases in between. The V gene's germline CDR1 is SGDLS and CDR2 YYNGEE. The CDR3 is 11 residues long. CDR3 region: CASSAGFRYTF. CDR3 nucleotide sequence: TGTGCCAGCAGCGCGGGGTTCCGCTACACCTTC.

V is TRBV7-3 and J is TRBJ2-3; possibly TRBD1 for D (5 bases). CDR3 size: 14 residues. In germline, CDR1 is SGHTA, CDR2 FQGTGA. V lost 8 bases and J lost 2, with 14 bases in between. The CDR3 region has the DNA TGTGCCAGCGCTCAAGGGGCCTCCACAGATACGCAGTATTTT. Translated: CASAQGASTDTQYF.

This clone was found a few times. The rearrangement links TRBV18 to TRBJ2-5; the match to TRBD1 covers 7 bases. Germline lookup yields CDR1 KGHSH and CDR2 LQKENI. The J segment lost 5 bases and the V segment lost 11 bases, leaving 11 bases of the junction unmatched. The CDR3 is 13 amino acids. CDR3 in amino acids: CAGGQEAGETQYF. The DNA for the CDR3 is TGTGCCGGAGGACAGGAGGCAGGGGAGACCCAGTACTTC.

V and J are TRBV23-1 and TRBJ1-1, with 7 bases aligning to TRBD1. TRBV23-1 is noted as an ORF with a role that remains uncertain. The junction had 5 bases not matched to a gene; V was cut back by 5 bases and J by 2 bases. CDR3 length: 14 residues. This chain's CDR3 is CASSTDRDNTEAFF. CDR3 DNA: TGCGCCAGCAGTACCGACAGGGACAACACTGAAGCTTTCTTT.

J is TRBJ2-7 and V is TRBV2; no reliable D call. Germline CDR1 is SNHLY and CDR2 is FYNNEI. This CDR3 has 17 residues. V gave up 0 bases and J gave up 0 bases, with 15 bases separating them. The CDR3 sequence is CASSEALGFTRSYEQYF. The CDR3 region has the DNA TGTGCCAGCAGTGAAGCCCTGGGCTTTACCCGCTCCTACGAGCAGTACTTC.

This rearrangement joins TRBV5-6 to TRBJ2-3; perhaps TRBD2 as D (5 bases). The V gene's germline CDR1 is SGHDT and CDR2 YYEEEE. CDR3 length: 13 residues. The V end lost 3 bases, the J end lost 0 bases, and 5 bases lay between the germline ends. In DNA form, the CDR3 reads TGTGCCAGCAGCTCGGGGAGCACAGATACGCAGTATTTT. This gives the protein CASSSGSTDTQYF. The variable domain in full, with the rest retrieved from reference TRBV5-6 and TRBJ2-3, is DAGVTQSPTHLIKTRGQQVTLRCSPKSGHDTVSWYQQALGQGPQFIFQYYEEEERQRGNFPDRFSGHQFPNYSSELNVNALLLGDSALYLCASSSGSTDTQYFGPGTRLTVL.

CDR3 amino acids: CASRGKGEAFF. The CDR3 DNA follows: TGTGCCAGCAGGGGAAAGGGGGAAGCTTTCTTT. The V gene is TRBV2, the J gene TRBJ1-1; D is possibly TRBD1 (5 bases). The germline gives CDR1 SNHLY, CDR2 FYNNEI. Trimming left V 6 bases short and J 8 bases short, with 10 bases between. CDR3 length: 11 residues.

The V call is TRBV7-2, the J call TRBJ2-2; D call uncertain. Between the trimmed V and J ends, which lost 7 bases and 4 bases, there was a span of 13 bases. Per the germline V gene, CDR1 is SGHTA and CDR2 is FQGNSA. This CDR3 contains 14 residues. The CDR3, as DNA: TGTGCCAGCACCTTCAGCCTTGGCACCGGGGAGCTGTTTTTT. Translation gives CASTFSLGTGELFF. The variable domain in full, completed from reference TRBV7-2 and TRBJ2-2, reads GAGVSQSPSNKVTEKGKDVELRCDPISGHTALYWYRQSLGQGLEFLIYFQGNSAPDKSGLPSDRFSAERTGGSVSTLTIQRTQQEDSAVYLCASTFSLGTGELFFGEGSRLTVL.

This chain joins TRBV7-6 and TRBJ2-1; D may be TRBD1 or TRBD2 (6 bases each). The CDR3 loop spans 15 amino acids. Germline V gene lookup returns CDR1 SGHVS and CDR2 FNYEAQ. With 5 bases removed from V and 4 bases from J, the gap between germline ends came to 15 bases. CDR3 sequence reads: CASSPPGGLYNEQFF. DNA for the CDR3: TGTGCCAGCAGCCCACCCGGGGGCCTATACAATGAGCAGTTCTTC.

The genes are TRBV29-1 and TRBJ2-7; perhaps TRBD2 as D (6 bases). Germline-derived CDR1 and CDR2 are SQVTM and ANQGSEA. The CDR3 totals 13 residues. Trimming took 4 bases from V and 6 from J, leaving 16 bases between them. CDR3 loop: CSVASAARGEQYF. The CDR3 nucleotides are TGCAGCGTTGCTAGCGCCGCTCGGGGCGAGCAGTACTTC.

This clone was found a few times. This specimen includes other DNA sequences encoding the same CDR3. The gene calls are TRBV5-1 and TRBJ1-1; D is ambiguous. Germline V gene data show CDR1 as SGHRS and CDR2 as YFSETQ. This CDR3 is built from 14 residues. Trimming pared 4 bases from V and 2 bases from J, leaving 12 bases between. CDR3 residues: CASSLTDGNTEAFF. The DNA for the CDR3 is TGCGCCAGCAGCCTTACGGACGGAAACACTGAAGCTTTCTTT. The whole variable domain, remainder taken from reference TRBV5-1 and TRBJ1-1, is KAGVTQTPRYLIKTRGQQVTLSCSPISGHRSVSWYQQTPGQGLQFLFEYFSETQRNKGNFPGRFSGRQFSNSRSEMNVSTLELGDSALYLCASSLTDGNTEAFFGQGTRLTVV.

The chain combines TRBV9 with TRBJ2-3; D gene uncertain. Trimming took off 3 bases at V and 3 bases at J, with 17 bases between the two ends. Looked up from germline, CDR1 is SGDLS and CDR2 is YYNGEE. The CDR3 is 16 amino acids. CDR3 nucleotides: TGTGCCAGCAGCGCCCGCCGGCTAGAGACGACAGATACGCAGTATTTT. Translated, it gives CASSARRLETTDTQYF.

This chain joins TRBV7-9 and TRBJ2-3, with D unclear. V dropped 3 bases and J dropped 0 bases, with 7 bases sitting between them. Germline V CDR1 and CDR2: SEHNR, FQNEAQ (reference sequence). The CDR3 extends over 14 amino acids. The CDR3 here is CASSFVDSTDTQYF. The CDR3, as DNA: TGTGCCAGCAGCTTTGTAGATAGCACAGATACGCAGTATTTT.

The chain recombines TRBV7-8 with TRBJ1-2; D remains ambiguous. The ends were cut back, 8 bases at V and 4 bases at J, with 29 bases in the middle. The length of the CDR3 is 18 residues. The germline CDR1 and CDR2 sequences are SGHVS and FQNEAQ. The CDR3 DNA follows: TGTGCCAGCGCATGGTCCTTACGTGGGAGGGTCCCCTCCTATGGCTACACCTTC. This encodes CASAWSLRGRVPSYGYTF.

V is TRBV6-5 and J is TRBJ2-4; D is undetermined. V was shortened by 0 bases and J by 9 bases, with 18 bases between the two germline ends. Germline lookup yields CDR1 MNHEY and CDR2 SVGAGI. The CDR3 is made up of 16 amino acids. The CDR3 nucleotides read TGTGCCAGCAGTTACTCGAAGACGAGGATAGAGACCATTCAGTACTTC. Encoded protein: CASSYSKTRIETIQYF.

V and J are TRBV7-9 and TRBJ1-5; D not certain. Germline V gives CDR1 SEHNR, CDR2 FQNEAQ (reference sequence). V was pared by 5 bases and J by 3 bases, with 11 bases between. This CDR3 region has 14 residues. CDR3 in amino acids: CASSLDAPNQPQHF. Written as DNA, the CDR3 is TGTGCCAGCAGCCTTGACGCGCCCAATCAGCCCCAGCATTTT. The full variable domain, with the rest looked up from reference TRBV7-9 and TRBJ1-5, is DTGVSQNPRHKITKRGQNVTFRCDPISEHNRLYWYRQTLGQGPEFLTYFQNEAQLEKSRLLSDRFSAERPKGSFSTLEIQRTEQGDSAMYLCASSLDAPNQPQHFGDGTRLSIL.

This chain joins TRBV4-3 and TRBJ2-7, with D perhaps TRBD2 (5 bases). This CDR3 spans 15 amino acids. Deletions cut 0 bases from V and 5 bases from J, with 14 bases between. Per germline, CDR1 LGHNA and CDR2 YSLEER. CDR3: CASSQEARGTHEQYF. The DNA of the CDR3 is TGCGCCAGCAGCCAAGAGGCACGGGGAACCCACGAGCAGTACTTC.

The J gene is TRBJ2-1, the V gene TRBV30; 8 nucleotides agree with TRBD2. The germline V gene encodes CDR1 GTSNPN and CDR2 SVGIG (reference sequence). This CDR3 has 15 residues. After removal of 5 bases from V and 4 bases from J, the junction contained 10 bases not matched to a gene. The CDR3 sequence is CAWGGGLGGYNEQFF. The CDR3, as DNA: TGTGCCTGGGGCGGGGGACTAGGAGGATACAATGAGCAGTTCTTC.

The V and J genes are TRBV5-6 and TRBJ1-2, with D uncertain. Germline-derived CDR1 and CDR2 are SGHDT and YYEEEE. The V gene lost 0 bases and the J gene lost 3 bases, with 6 bases spanning the gap. This CDR3 has 13 amino acids. The CDR3 here is CASSLGRHYGYTF. CDR3 nucleotide sequence: TGTGCCAGCAGCTTGGGCCGGCACTATGGCTACACCTTC.

V usage is TRBV30 and J usage is TRBJ1-6; TRBD1 matches at 7 bases. Trimming cost V 5 bases and J 7 bases; bases outside gene matches: 11. The CDR3 sequence is 15 residues long. Germline V gives CDR1 GTSNPN, CDR2 SVGIG (reference sequence). CDR3 amino acids: CAWSQTGAGNSPLHF. The CDR3 DNA follows: TGTGCCTGGTCTCAAACAGGGGCAGGGAATTCACCCCTCCACTTT. The full variable domain, with the rest looked up from reference TRBV30 and TRBJ1-6, is SQTIHQWPATLVQPVGSPLSLECTVEGTSNPNLYWYRQAAGRGLQLLFYSVGIGQISSEVPQNLSASRPQDRQFILSSKKLLLSDSGFYLCAWSQTGAGNSPLHFGNGTRLTVT.